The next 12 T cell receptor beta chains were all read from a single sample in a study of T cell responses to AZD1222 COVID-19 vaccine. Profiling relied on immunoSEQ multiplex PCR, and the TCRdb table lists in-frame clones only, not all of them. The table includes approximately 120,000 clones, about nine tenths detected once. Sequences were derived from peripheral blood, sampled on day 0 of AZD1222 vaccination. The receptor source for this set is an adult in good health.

The CDR3 spells CASRGEGTGIHEQFF. The CDR3 DNA is TGTGCCAGCAGGGGGGAGGGGACAGGGATACATGAGCAGTTCTTC. This rearrangement joins TRBV6-5 to TRBJ2-1, with 9 bases identical to TRBD1. The CDR3 contains 15 residues. The V gene's germline CDR1 is MNHEY and CDR2 SVGAGI. Trimming removed 6 bases from V and 8 bases from J; junction bases left unmatched: 11.

The CDR3 loop reads CASSPWTSGGGGELFF. The DNA for the CDR3 is TGTGCCAGCAGCCCCTGGACTAGCGGGGGCGGCGGGGAGCTGTTTTTT. The chain couples TRBV9 to TRBJ2-2, with TRBD2 identical over 13 bases. With 4 bases clipped from V and 7 bases from J, the junction kept 7 bases outside the gene matches. The length of the CDR3 is 16 residues. Germline loops: CDR1 SGDLS, CDR2 YYNGEE.

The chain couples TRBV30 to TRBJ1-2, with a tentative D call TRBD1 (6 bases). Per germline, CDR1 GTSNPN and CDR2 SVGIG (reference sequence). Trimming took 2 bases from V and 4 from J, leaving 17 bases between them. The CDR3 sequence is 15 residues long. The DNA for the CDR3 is TGTGCCTGGAGTCAGGACAGTAAGGGTGTCTATGGCTACACCTTC. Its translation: CAWSQDSKGVYGYTF.

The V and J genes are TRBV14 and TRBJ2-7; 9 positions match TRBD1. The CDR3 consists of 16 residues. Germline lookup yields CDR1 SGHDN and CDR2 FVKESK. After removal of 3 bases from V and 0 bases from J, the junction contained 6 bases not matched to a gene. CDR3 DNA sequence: TGTGCCAGCAGCCATTTTGGACAGGGGAACTCCTACGAGCAGTACTTC. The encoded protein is CASSHFGQGNSYEQYF.

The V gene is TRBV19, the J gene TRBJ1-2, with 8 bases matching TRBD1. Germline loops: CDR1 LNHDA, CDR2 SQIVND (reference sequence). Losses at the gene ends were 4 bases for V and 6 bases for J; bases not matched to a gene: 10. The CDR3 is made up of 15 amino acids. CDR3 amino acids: CASSTTPGQGDGYTF. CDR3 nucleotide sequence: TGTGCCAGTAGTACCACCCCCGGACAGGGCGATGGCTACACCTTC.

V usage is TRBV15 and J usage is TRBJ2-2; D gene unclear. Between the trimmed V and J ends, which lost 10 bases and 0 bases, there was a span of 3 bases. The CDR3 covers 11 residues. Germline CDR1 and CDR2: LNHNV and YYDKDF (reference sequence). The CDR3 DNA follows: TGTGCCAGGGCGAACACCGGGGAGCTGTTTTTT. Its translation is CARANTGELFF.

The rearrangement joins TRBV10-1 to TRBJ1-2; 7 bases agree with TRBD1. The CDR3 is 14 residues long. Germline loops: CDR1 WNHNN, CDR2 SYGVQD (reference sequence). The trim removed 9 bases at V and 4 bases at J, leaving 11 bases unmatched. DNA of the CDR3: TGCGCCAGTAACCGGGACAGAGAACCCTATGGCTACACCTTC. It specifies CASNRDREPYGYTF.

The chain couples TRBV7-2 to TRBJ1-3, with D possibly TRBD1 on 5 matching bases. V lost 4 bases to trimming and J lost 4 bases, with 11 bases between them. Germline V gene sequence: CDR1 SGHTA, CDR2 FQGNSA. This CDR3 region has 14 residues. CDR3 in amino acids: CASSSRGDGNTIYF. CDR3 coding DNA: TGTGCCAGCAGCTCCCGAGGGGACGGAAACACCATATATTTT.

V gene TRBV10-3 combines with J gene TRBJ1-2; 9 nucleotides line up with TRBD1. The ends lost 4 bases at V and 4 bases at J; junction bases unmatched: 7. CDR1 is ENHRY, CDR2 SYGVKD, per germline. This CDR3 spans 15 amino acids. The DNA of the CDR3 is TGTGCCATCAGTGGACACAGGGGGCTTGCCTATGGCTACACCTTC. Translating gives CAISGHRGLAYGYTF.

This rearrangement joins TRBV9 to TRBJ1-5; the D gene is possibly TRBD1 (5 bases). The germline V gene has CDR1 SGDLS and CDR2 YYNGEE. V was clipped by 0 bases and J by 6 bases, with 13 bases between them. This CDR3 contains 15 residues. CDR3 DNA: TGTGCCAGCAGCGTAGGGGCTCAAGGGACTCAGCCCCAGCATTTT. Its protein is CASSVGAQGTQPQHF.

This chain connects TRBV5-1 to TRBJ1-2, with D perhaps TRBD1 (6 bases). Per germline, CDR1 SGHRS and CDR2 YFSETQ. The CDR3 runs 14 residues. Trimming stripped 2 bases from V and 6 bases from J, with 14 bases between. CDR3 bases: TGCGCCAGCAGCTTAGGGACGCAGGGGAATGGCTACACCTTC. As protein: CASSLGTQGNGYTF.

CDR3 region: CASSARQGHTGELFF. The CDR3 region has the DNA TGTGCCAGCAGCGCGAGACAGGGGCACACCGGGGAGCTGTTTTTT. The chain recombines TRBV9 with TRBJ2-2, with 8 positions matching TRBD1. Germline V lookup: CDR1 SGDLS, CDR2 YYNGEE. This CDR3 is built from 15 residues. The junction had 4 bases not matched to a gene; V was cut back by 3 bases and J by 3 bases.